This TCR beta chain was identified during a study of blood T cells in healthy people across ages. Study observations and caveats: TCR beta diversity, measured per million T cells, fell in a roughly linear way with age.

As concerns this clonotype: No antigen is known for it.

The V end lost 1 base, the J end lost 6 bases, and 11 bases lay between the germline ends. CDR3 size: 13 residues. Per germline, CDR1 DFQATT and CDR2 SNEGSKA (reference sequence). Alongside a J-beta primer mix, a sample-barcoded 5' primer served in a second PCR lasting roughly 7 to 12 cycles. TCRdb re-derived calls from the 5' RACE reads in MiXCR, one entry per CDR3 protein. Seen here are some 1,800,000 distinct CDR3 sequences, around 40% observed once, and the top ten hold under 30%. The sequencing input was blood. The origin of this receptor is a human donor in good health. This sequence joins TRBV20-1 and TRBJ2-3; tentatively, D is TRBD1 or TRBD2 (5 bases each). In nucleotides, the CDR3 is TGCAGTGCTAGAGTTGGGGGTTGGGATACGCAGTATTTT. The encoded protein is CSARVGGWDTQYF.